This TCR beta chain was sequenced for a study of T cell repertoires in cytomegalovirus infection. Study overall: Recently described HLA-C-restricted plus well-studied HLA-B-restricted CMV epitopes were used. Through public TCR beta signatures, both CMV infection and matching HLA type were indicated. Whole-study findings and limits: In two of eight donors, the top clonotype was HLA-C-restricted CMV-specific.

For this clonotype: No antigen is known for it.

This CDR3 comprises 14 residues. Trimming shortened V by 5 bases and J by 1 base, and 11 bases separated the two germline ends. Germline loops: CDR1 MNHEY, CDR2 SVGEGT. TCRdb ran MiXCR on the reads and lists one entry per CDR3 protein. This table has more than 250,000 distinct CDR3 sequences, around 25% appearing once. The sequence came from a human donor in good health (CMV status not recorded). Some clones in this sample may be carry-over from other donors' samples. Sequences were derived from cultured PBMCs, sampled from culture after CMV antigen stimulation. J is TRBJ1-1 and V is TRBV6-2 or TRBV6-3, with D possibly matching TRBD1 (6 bases). CDR3 nucleotides: TGTGCCAGCAGTACCGGACAGAGGAACACTGAAGCTTTCTTT. It specifies CASSTGQRNTEAFF.